Sequencing of this T cell receptor beta chain was carried out in a study of blood T cell repertoires in COVID-19 (dated by TCRdb to the early 2020s). Regarding the complete study: The collaborator samples originated in the United States, Italy and Spain and spanned the acute and convalescent phases of COVID-19. The repertoires were made available in a free public database intended to serve as a resource for research on the immune response to SARS-CoV-2. Samples came from the ongoing ImmuneRACE study (first 160 participants) plus 1,254 subjects from 6 global collaborators. Where HLA class I and class II types were available, the types were taken from metadata supplied by the sample provider, not from assay-based typing. The prospective study material was composed of cDNA or gDNA derived from T cells, B-cell-depleted T cells, or PBMCs. Sample metadata almost always included a de-identified subject ID, COVID-19 status, age in years and sex. Subjects who had been exposed to COVID-19, were actively infected with it, or had recovered from it provided the deeply sampled blood TCRbeta repertoires that made up the dataset. The paper as a whole reports these results and caveats: The amount of clinical and demographic metadata varied by source and participant and was provided uncurated.

The immunoSEQ Assay, a bias-controlled multiplex PCR, was used to amplify TCRbeta CDR3 regions from genomic DNA. As for the original processing: Nucleated cell counts per sample were estimated from amplification of reference gene primers within the assay. To quantify the absolute abundance of each unique TCRbeta CDR3 rearrangement, sequence reads were collapsed and filtered. For each sample, productive Simpson clonality was calculated as the square root of Simpson's diversity index over productive rearrangements. The clones in this table, taken by TCRdb from immuneACCESS, are in-frame only. Not every clone is retained; where verified, under half of the shortfall comes from an unresolved V gene, and the cause of the rest is unknown. V, J and clone size are those of that table, while D and trimming were read from the DNA. Present in this sample are under 250,000 clones, around three quarters of which were seen just once. The top ten clonotypes cover 5.5% of the sample.

This clone occurred a few times. Its antigen target is currently unknown. Per-base qualities were not stored, and no clone one base away is much larger. CDR1 and CDR2 are read off the germline V gene (reference sequence) as GTSNPN and SVGIG. The CDR3, cysteine through phenylalanine, is 13 amino acids long. The entry retains the CDR3 DNA only, 39 bases that are in frame from base 1. V drops 2 bases and J drops 4 bases, leaving 9 bases in between. Whole blood was collected in K2EDTA tubes by collaborating institutions according to the institutions' own protocols. For TCRbeta analysis, collaborators shipped samples in one of three forms: frozen whole blood, isolated PBMCs, or DNA extracted from either of those sample types.

The sample was peripheral blood. The receptor chain draws on TRBV30 and TRBJ1-5; the D gene is perhaps TRBD1, from 5 matching bases. This TCR was recovered from a woman between 65 and 79 years old with acute or convalescent COVID-19. The nucleotide sequence reads TGTGCCTGGAGTACCCAGGGTAATCAGCCCCAGCATTTT. The translation is CAWSTQGNQPQHF.